A single sample is the source of the 9 T cell receptor beta chains below, sequenced in a study of memory CD4+ T cells and cytomegalovirus serostatus. Data came from immunoSEQ multiplex PCR; TCRdb stores just in-frame clones and leaves some out. The sample holds tens of thousands of clones, 75% to 90% seen once. The sort gate was single viable CD3+CD4+CD8-CD45RO+ cells for memory CD4+ T cells. Sequenced: memory CD4+ T cells from blood. The origin of the receptors is an adult in good health and CMV-seronegative.

J is TRBJ1-1 and V is TRBV7-9, with a tentative D call TRBD1 (5 bases). Germline assignment: CDR1 SEHNR and CDR2 FQNEAQ (reference sequence). CDR3 size: 16 residues. V was pared by 4 bases and J by 4 bases, with 19 bases between. The CDR3 sequence: CASSSRTVRGPTEAFF. Here the CDR3 DNA reads TGTGCCAGCAGCTCCCGGACGGTTAGGGGACCCACTGAAGCTTTCTTT.

V is TRBV30 and J is TRBJ1-3, with no clear D. Germline CDR1 is GTSNPN and CDR2 is SVGIG (reference sequence). The V end was cut by 2 bases, the J end by 3 bases, with 11 bases between. This CDR3 contains 14 residues. This CDR3 reads CAWSLGWNGNTIYF. The CDR3 coding sequence is TGTGCCTGGAGTTTGGGGTGGAATGGAAACACCATATATTTT.

The CDR3 loop is CASAQGANGNEKLFF. The CDR3 DNA is TGCGCCAGCGCGCAGGGGGCTAACGGCAATGAAAAACTGTTTTTT. This chain uses TRBV5-1 with TRBJ1-4; 8 nucleotides match TRBD1. J lost 5 bases, V lost 7 bases, and 10 bases had no gene match. CDR3 length: 15 residues. Per germline, CDR1 SGHRS and CDR2 YFSETQ.

This chain uses TRBV7-2 with TRBJ1-2; a possible D gene is TRBD1 (6 bases). CDR3 size: 14 residues. The V end lost 5 bases, the J end lost 4 bases, and 14 bases lay between the germline ends. Germline V gene lookup returns CDR1 SGHTA and CDR2 FQGNSA. The CDR3 DNA sequence: TGTGCCAGCAGCCGGGGGGGGCGCACCTATGGCTACACCTTC. Translating it yields CASSRGGRTYGYTF.

The chain recombines TRBV5-1 with TRBJ1-2; the match to TRBD1 covers 8 bases. Germline assignment: CDR1 SGHRS and CDR2 YFSETQ. V lost 3 bases and J lost 8; bases outside the gene matches: 12. The CDR3 runs 15 residues. The CDR3 nucleotides read TGCGCCAGCAGCTGGATGGGACAGGAAGTGCAGGGCTACACCTTC. It yields the protein CASSWMGQEVQGYTF.

The chain links TRBV5-4 to TRBJ2-5; either TRBD1 or TRBD2 may fit D (6 bases each). The V end lost 0 bases, the J end lost 5 bases, and 11 bases lay between the germline ends. The CDR3 consists of 14 residues. Germline V gives CDR1 SGHNT, CDR2 YYREEE (reference sequence). CDR3 residues: CASSLVVGGETQYF. The CDR3 region has the DNA TGTGCCAGCAGCTTGGTAGTAGGGGGGGAGACCCAGTACTTC.

This chain joins TRBV14 and TRBJ2-2; 11 bases match TRBD1. Unmatched junction bases numbered 4, after V lost 7 bases and J lost 6 bases. CDR3 length equals 14 residues. Germline-derived CDR1 and CDR2 are SGHDN and FVKESK. The CDR3 protein is CASNTGQGAGELFF. DNA of the CDR3: TGTGCCAGCAACACGGGACAGGGGGCCGGGGAGCTGTTTTTT. Full variable domain (rest looked up from reference TRBV14 and TRBJ2-2): EAGVTQFPSHSVIEKGQTVTLRCDPISGHDNLYWYRRVMGKEIKFLLHFVKESKQDESGMPNNRFLAERTGGTYSTLKVQPAELEDSGVYFCASNTGQGAGELFFGEGSRLTVL.

This clone has a single count. The gene calls are TRBV27 and TRBJ2-1, with 7 bases matching TRBD1. V trimming: 6 bases; J trimming: 5 bases; junction bases outside the gene matches: 13. CDR3 length: 16 amino acids. CDR1 is MNHEY and CDR2 is SMNVEV in the germline V gene (reference sequence). This chain's CDR3 is CASSPREDRPNNEQFF. The DNA for the CDR3 is TGTGCCAGCAGCCCAAGAGAGGACAGGCCGAACAATGAGCAGTTCTTC.

This chain joins TRBV5-1 and TRBJ1-5, with 8 bases aligning to TRBD1. Germline trimming cut 4 bases from V and 0 bases from J; bases unmatched to any gene: 18. This CDR3 region has 20 residues. Germline V CDR1 and CDR2: SGHRS, YFSETQ. The CDR3 here is CASSPQYEGQASHSNQPQHF. The CDR3, as DNA: TGCGCCAGCAGCCCGCAATACGAGGGACAGGCGTCTCATAGCAATCAGCCCCAGCATTTT.